The present T cell receptor (beta chain) was sequenced within a study of sequential checkpoint blockade in melanoma. Study details: Arm A got nivolumab then ipilimumab; arm B the reverse, 1:1. Maintenance nivolumab came after either treatment sequence.

The treatment: randomized to nivolumab then ipilimumab (arm A) or the reverse (arm B). Patients had received no earlier DNA-damaging chemotherapy. Sorted cells were live CD3+CD8+, lacking CD19 and CD56, from PBMCs. The V gene lost 4 bases and the J gene lost 2 bases, with 15 bases spanning the gap. In germline, CDR1 is MNHNS, CDR2 SASEGT. This CDR3 is 16 amino acids long. Data came from immunoSEQ multiplex PCR; TCRdb stores just in-frame clones and leaves some out. The data show about 35,000 clones, just under 85% seen once. The sample consisted of CD8+ T cells sorted from blood (inferred from file names), taken from a patient given nivolumab and ipilimumab in sequence. The rearrangement links TRBV6-1 to TRBJ2-1, with D tentatively TRBD1 (6 bases). The TCR was taken from a human donor with melanoma. CDR3 bases: TGTGCCAGCAGTGTCCTCGGCCGGGACACCTACAATGAGCAGTTCTTC. This codes for CASSVLGRDTYNEQFF.